This T cell receptor beta chain was identified during a study of T cell repertoires and HLA-DP antigens. Overall study context: In vitro CD4+ alloreactivity was against HeLa-presented HLA-DP. The donors, ranging 18-to-29 to 60-to-69 years, included a couple of males and one female. One stimulator alloantigen differed from self by one groove amino acid; the other by ten.

CD4+ cells expanded for 15 days were restimulated approximately 22 h with allogeneic-DPB1 HeLa cells. Stimulation used HeLa cells expressing transduced HLA-DPA1/DPB1, HLA-DM, invariant chain and CD80. The primer mix covered 54 TRBV segments and 13 TRBJ segments. TCRdb's table, derived via immunoSEQ multiplex PCR, lists solely in-frame clones and lacks some. The data show under 2,500 clones, with 78% seen just once and 25% to 30% held by the top ten. V was trimmed by 5 bases and J by 7 bases, leaving 14 bases between them. This CDR3 is built from 13 residues. The germline CDR1 and CDR2 sequences are SGHTA and FQGTGA.

The receptor was isolated from a woman aged 18-29 years in good health and CMV-seronegative. J is TRBJ1-1 and V is TRBV7-3, with D unclear. The sequenced material came from CD137- CD4+ T cells from cultured PBMCs. The CDR3 here is CASSPKHTDEAFF. The CDR3 DNA reads as TGTGCCAGCAGCCCTAAGCATACAGATGAAGCTTTCTTT.